This T cell receptor (beta chain) was identified during a study of T cell repertoires in cytomegalovirus infection (dated 2019 in TCRdb). Background on the whole study: Donor HLA type was relevant to the analysis, because carriage of CMV infection together with the matching HLA type was indicated by public TCR beta signatures.

CDR3 length: 16 amino acids, cysteine to phenylalanine. Only the CDR3 portion is preserved as DNA: 48 bases, with reading frame beginning at the first base. Looking up the germline V gene (reference sequence) yields CDR1 SEHNR and CDR2 FQNEAQ. The V and J ends are trimmed by 1 base and 2 bases, leaving 15 bases between them. A word on this clonotype: Its antigen is unknown. Base qualities are not provided; no much larger clone lies one nucleotide away.

Results and caveats for the whole study, not just this receptor: The ex vivo response was dominated by HLA-C-restricted CMV-specific TCR beta clonotypes, which also provided the single most frequent clonotype in two of eight donors. Cumulative frequency of public TCR beta family members discriminated carriers of CMV infection plus the relevant HLA type in this cohort and an independent roughly 320-donor cohort.

Instrument on record: Illumina HiSeq 1500. TCRdb redid the processing of the public reads, applying fastp at Q25 and MiXCR, and retained in-frame beta chains. For every CDR3 protein sequence, its rows merge into one entry that carries the most common genes and DNA. In this sample the table shows under 850,000 distinct CDR3 sequences, about a third of which occur a single time. The biggest ten clones account for around 2.6% of the sample. The TCR comes from a human donor in good health (CMV status not recorded). Some clones in this sample may be carry-over from other donors' samples. The sequenced sample was PBMCs. The chain joins TRBV7-9 to TRBJ2-7; TRBD2 is perhaps the D gene, given 6 matching bases. The DNA sequence is TGTGCCAGCAGCTTAGGTTCGGGACTGCGAACCTACGAGCAGTACTTC. It translates to CASSLGSGLRTYEQYF.